A selection of T cell receptor beta chains follows, all from one sample in a study of shared clonotypes between healthy human individuals. Produced via immunoSEQ multiplex PCR; TCRdb's table is partial and in-frame only. The table has around 620,000 clones, approximately 96% seen once. The specimen was naive CD8+ T cells sorted from blood. The receptors come from a woman aged 30 to 39 in good health. CDR3s include the opening cysteine and the closing phenylalanine or tryptophan. The order of the fields is CDR3 DNA, CDR3 protein, D gene, V gene, clone size, J gene. A D gene is named only where the DNA matches it firmly. Clone size is not always given. Where it is, it says once, few, many or a class for expanded clones.

TGTGCCAGCAGCCAGACAGATAGCAATCAGCCCCAGCATTTT | CASSQTDSNQPQHF | NA | TRBV11-2 | NA | TRBJ1-5
TGTGCCAGCAGTTTATACCTTGGGTGGGAGCAGTACTTC | CASSLYLGWEQYF | NA | TRBV27 | NA | TRBJ2-7
TGTGCCAGTAGTAGGGACAATTCTATCTACGAGCAGTACTTC | CASSRDNSIYEQYF | NA | TRBV19 | NA | TRBJ2-7
TGTGCCAGCAGCGCGACTAGCGGGAGGGCAAAAACCGGGGAGCTGTTTTTT | CASSATSGRAKTGELFF | TRBD2 | TRBV9 | NA | TRBJ2-2
TGCGCCAGCAGCCACGGGGTACTAAACGAGCAGTACTTC | CASSHGVLNEQYF | NA | TRBV4-1 | NA | TRBJ2-7
TGTGCCAGCAGCCTCGGGACAGGGTTGTACAATGAGCAGTTCTTC | CASSLGTGLYNEQFF | TRBD1 | TRBV6-1 | NA | TRBJ2-1
TGTGCCAGCAGCTTGGCTTACAATGAGCAGTTCTTC | CASSLAYNEQFF | NA | TRBV5-5 | once | TRBJ2-1
TGTGCCACCTCCTATTGGCTCGGGACACACTACGAGCAGTACTTC | CATSYWLGTHYEQYF | NA | TRBV6-5 | once | TRBJ2-7
TGTGCCAGCAGCTTCGATCCGGGGGCATCCTACGAGCAGTACTTC | CASSFDPGASYEQYF | NA | TRBV5-4 | NA | TRBJ2-7
TGTGCCAGCAGTTACTCCCTCAACCCACGGGGCCGGGAGCAGTACTTC | CASSYSLNPRGREQYF | NA | TRBV6-5 | NA | TRBJ2-7
TGTGCCAGCAGAGCCGGGACTAGCGGAAATTACGAGCAGTACTTC | CASRAGTSGNYEQYF | TRBD2 | TRBV27 | NA | TRBJ2-7
TGTGCCAGCAGCCGACAGGGCGGTAGCAATCAGCCCCAGCATTTT | CASSRQGGSNQPQHF | TRBD1 | TRBV5-5 | NA | TRBJ1-5
TGTGCCAGCAGCGTAGGACCCAGCGGGAGGTCATACAATGAGCAGTTCTTC | CASSVGPSGRSYNEQFF | TRBD2 | TRBV9 | NA | TRBJ2-1
TGCGCCAGCAGCTTGAGACAGGGCTCCTACGAGCAGTACTTC | CASSLRQGSYEQYF | TRBD1 | TRBV5-1 | NA | TRBJ2-7
TGTGCCAGCAGCTCGGGACTAGCGGGAGGGTACGGCGAGCAGTACTTC | CASSSGLAGGYGEQYF | TRBD2 | TRBV5-6 | NA | TRBJ2-7
TGCAGCGTTGAATCGGGACAGCGCTATGGCTACACCTTC | CSVESGQRYGYTF | TRBD1 | TRBV29-1 | NA | TRBJ1-2
TGCGCCAGCAGCCAAGTGTTCCCAGCTGACTCCTACGAGCAGTACTTC | CASSQVFPADSYEQYF | NA | TRBV4-1 | NA | TRBJ2-7
TGTGCCAGCAGCTCCCTTTATGAGCAGTACTTC | CASSSLYEQYF | NA | TRBV5-4 | NA | TRBJ2-7
TGCGCCAGCAGCCAAGCTTGGACAGGGGCGGAGGGCTACACCTTC | CASSQAWTGAEGYTF | TRBD1 | TRBV4-1 | NA | TRBJ1-2
TGTGCCAGCAGTTTCGGGCGGAGCTACGAGCAGTACTTC | CASSFGRSYEQYF | NA | TRBV27 | NA | TRBJ2-7
TGTGCCAGCAGTTGGAGACAGGGCGCCAATCAGCCCCAGCATTTT | CASSWRQGANQPQHF | TRBD1 | TRBV28 | NA | TRBJ1-5
TGTGCCAGCAGGGGGCTCGGAAGCGGGAGCTCCTACGAGCAGTACTTC | CASRGLGSGSSYEQYF | TRBD2 | TRBV27 | NA | TRBJ2-7
TGCGCCAGCAGCCAATTCCGGGGTAGCAATCAGCCCCAGCATTTT | CASSQFRGSNQPQHF | NA | TRBV4-1 | NA | TRBJ1-5
TGTGCCAGTGGACTTTATAGCAATCAGCCCCAGCATTTT | CASGLYSNQPQHF | NA | TRBV19 | NA | TRBJ1-5
TGCGCCAGCAGCCAGCAGACAGGTGCCGGGGAGCTGTTTTTT | CASSQQTGAGELFF | NA | TRBV4-1 | NA | TRBJ2-2
TGTGCCAGCAGTTTTTCGGCTAGCACAGATACGCAGTATTTT | CASSFSASTDTQYF | NA | TRBV28 | NA | TRBJ2-3
TGTGCCAGCAGCTTGGCTCCTACCGATGAAAAACTGTTTTTT | CASSLAPTDEKLFF | NA | TRBV5-4 | NA | TRBJ1-4
TGCAGCGTCCCCGTCCCGCGGGCGGCCTATAATACGCAGTATTTT | CSVPVPRAAYNTQYF | NA | TRBV29-1 | NA | TRBJ2-3
TGCGCCAGCAGCCAAGCCCTGTCGGGGGTTTATGGCTACACCTTC | CASSQALSGVYGYTF | NA | TRBV4-1 | NA | TRBJ1-2
TGTGCCAGCAGCGTCGGTTACGAGCAGTACTTC | CASSVGYEQYF | NA | TRBV5-6 | NA | TRBJ2-7
TGTGCCAGCAGACCACTAGGCGGATTGAACACCGGGGAGCTGTTTTTT | CASRPLGGLNTGELFF | NA | TRBV27 | NA | TRBJ2-2
TGTGCCAGCAGCCTTACCTCGGAGGGCGGAGTGTTCGGCTACACCTTC | CASSLTSEGGVFGYTF | NA | TRBV7-2 | NA | TRBJ1-2
TGTGCCAGCAGTGAAGAGGTCCTGGCGGGAGGGGGTGATACGCAGTATTTT | CASSEEVLAGGGDTQYF | TRBD2 | TRBV2 | NA | TRBJ2-3
TGTGCCAGCACCCAGATTAGGGGTTACACTGAAGCTTTCTTT | CASTQIRGYTEAFF | NA | TRBV28 | NA | TRBJ1-1
TGTGCCAGTAGTAGGCCCCGGGACGATGAGCAGTTCTTC | CASSRPRDDEQFF | NA | TRBV19 | NA | TRBJ2-1
TGTGCCAGCAGCCAATGGGGTGAAGAGACCCAGTACTTC | CASSQWGEETQYF | NA | TRBV14 | NA | TRBJ2-5
TGTGCCAGCACCCTTCAGAGTGGGGATCAGCCCCAGCATTTT | CASTLQSGDQPQHF | NA | TRBV11-3 | NA | TRBJ1-5
TGCGCCAGCAGCTCCACTAGCGGGAGTGAGCAGTTCTTC | CASSSTSGSEQFF | TRBD2 | TRBV5-1 | NA | TRBJ2-1
TGTGCCAGCAGCTTCCTGACTAGCGGGTACTACAATGAGCAGTTCTTC | CASSFLTSGYYNEQFF | TRBD2 | TRBV5-5 | NA | TRBJ2-1
TGTGCCAGCGCTCACATCATCGGGGTCCCCCCACAACGGCCCTACGAGCAGTACTTC | CASAHIIGVPPQRPYEQYF | NA | TRBV28 | NA | TRBJ2-7
TGCGCCAGCAGCGACTTACAGGGGGCAAGGGGAGAGACCCAGTACTTC | CASSDLQGARGETQYF | TRBD1 | TRBV5-1 | NA | TRBJ2-5
TGTGCCAGTAGCCTCCTGGGGGGGGACAACGAGCAGTACTTC | CASSLLGGDNEQYF | NA | TRBV19 | few | TRBJ2-7
TGCAGTGCCGGTGTGCAGCAGTACTTC | CSAGVQQYF | NA | TRBV20-1 | NA | TRBJ2-7
TGTGCCAGCAGTTTTAGGATTAACCCGGGACAGGGGACCGCGAACACCGGGGAGCTGTTTTTT | CASSFRINPGQGTANTGELFF | TRBD1 | TRBV28 | NA | TRBJ2-2